The next 20 T cell receptor beta chains were all read from a single sample in a study of breast tumors, draining lymph nodes, adjacent tissues (dated by TCRdb to about 2016). The lymph node samples were taken from the axillary draining lymph nodes of breast cancer patients. Receptor amplification or capture employed multiplex PCR. Sequencing took place on an Illumina HiSeq 2000. TCRdb took the public reads, trimmed them with fastp at Q25, ran MiXCR for clone calling and kept in-frame beta chains. Here each entry gathers all rows of one CDR3 protein and keeps the most common genes and DNA. The sample has more than 250,000 distinct CDR3 sequences on record, 30% of them singletons. The top ten hold 0.85% to 1.3% of the sample. The source material was axillary lymph node tissue. The receptors derive from a female donor with breast cancer. Some clones in this sample may be carry-over from other donors' samples.

The gene calls are TRBV5-1 and TRBJ2-6, with D perhaps assigned TRBD1 or TRBD2 (6 bases each). Germline V gene sequence: CDR1 SGHRS, CDR2 YFSETQ. V lost 2 bases, J lost 4 bases, and 13 bases lay in between. The CDR3 covers 16 residues. CDR3 region: CASSFKGGSGANVLTF. CDR3 bases: TGCGCCAGCAGCTTCAAGGGGGGTTCCGGGGCCAACGTCCTGACTTTC.

This clonotype was observed at least ten times. CDR3: CATRGLAKQETQYF. The CDR3 DNA follows: TGCGCCACCAGGGGGCTGGCTAAACAAGAGACCCAGTACTTC. The chain is built from TRBV10-2 and TRBJ2-5, with TRBD1 matching 8 bases. Germline trimming cut 10 bases from V and 2 bases from J; bases unmatched to any gene: 9. CDR1 WSHSY and CDR2 SAAADI come from the germline V gene. This CDR3 comprises 14 residues.

Note on this clonotype: A read error is possible here, since a much larger clone lies one base away. The gene calls are TRBV12-3 or TRBV12-4 and TRBJ2-1, with 7 positions matching TRBD2. The CDR3 covers 16 residues. The CDR3 bases are TGTGCCAGCAGTGGGTCCGGGACTACCTCCTGCAATGAGCAGTTCTTC. As protein: CASSGSGTTSCNEQFF.

This clonotype was seen repeatedly, ten times or more. V usage is TRBV5-8 and J usage is TRBJ2-1; possible D gene TRBD1, 6 bases. This CDR3 contains 16 residues. Looked up from germline, CDR1 is SGHTS and CDR2 is YDEGEE. The V gene lost 0 bases and the J gene lost 2 bases, with 12 bases spanning the gap. CDR3 in amino acids: CASSLDRVGTYNEQFF. CDR3 DNA: TGTGCCAGCAGCTTGGACAGGGTTGGGACCTACAATGAGCAGTTCTTC. Combining the CDR3 with reference TRBV5-8 and TRBJ2-1 gives the whole variable domain EAGVTQSPTHLIKTRGQQATLRCSPISGHTSVYWYQQALGLGLQFLLWYDEGEERNRGNFPPRFSGRQFPNYSSELNVNALELEDSALYLCASSLDRVGTYNEQFFGPGTRLTVL.

The chain joins TRBV6-6 to TRBJ2-7; 10 nucleotides agree with TRBD2. The CDR3 loop spans 16 amino acids. The germline gives CDR1 MNHNY, CDR2 SVGAGI (reference sequence). With 5 bases clipped from V and 3 bases from J, the junction kept 10 bases outside the gene matches. This CDR3 reads CASSHAGLAGDYEQYF. CDR3 bases: TGTGCCAGCAGTCACGCTGGGCTAGCGGGAGACTACGAGCAGTACTTC.

This clonotype was seen repeatedly, ten times or more. The V and J genes are TRBV12-3 or TRBV12-4 and TRBJ1-2, with D possibly being TRBD1 (5 bases). Between the trimmed V and J ends, which lost 5 bases and 10 bases, there was a span of 11 bases. The CDR3 runs to 11 residues. The CDR3 region is CASSQGADYTF. The CDR3 bases are TGTGCCAGCAGTCAAGGGGCCGACTACACCTTC.

This clonotype has at least ten counts. V gene TRBV29-1 combines with J gene TRBJ1-4; 8 bases agree with TRBD1. V gave up 7 bases and J gave up 8 bases; unmatched junction bases: 9. This CDR3 region has 13 residues. Germline V lookup: CDR1 SQVTM, CDR2 ANQGSEA. For the CDR3, the DNA is TGCAGCGCCCGACAGGGGATGGGGGAAAAACTGTTTTTT. Amino acids: CSARQGMGEKLFF.

V gene TRBV5-6 combines with J gene TRBJ1-1, with 8 bases that match TRBD1. This CDR3 is built from 13 residues. CDR1 SGHDT and CDR2 YYEEEE come from the germline V gene. Germline trimming cut 4 bases from V and 4 bases from J; bases unmatched to any gene: 3. CDR3 sequence reads: CASSPTGATEAFF. DNA for the CDR3: TGTGCCAGCAGCCCGACAGGGGCCACTGAAGCTTTCTTT.

As regards this clonotype: This may be a read error: a much more frequent sequence differs by one nucleotide. The CDR3 nucleotides read TGTGCCAGCGGCCGCACAGGGGGCAATGGCTACACCTTC. Protein sequence: CASGRTGGNGYTF. The chain carries TRBV11-2 and TRBJ1-2, with 9 bases lining up with TRBD1. The J segment lost 6 bases and the V segment lost 8 bases, leaving 7 bases of the junction unmatched. Per germline, CDR1 SGHAT and CDR2 FQNNGV. This CDR3 spans 13 amino acids.

This clonotype was seen repeatedly, ten times or more. The chain combines TRBV12-5 with TRBJ2-2, with 7 bases aligning to TRBD1. The V and J ends lost 1 base and 7 bases, in that order; junction bases with no gene match: 3. Germline V gives CDR1 LGHNT, CDR2 FRNRAP. The length of the CDR3 is 14 residues. CDR3 region: CASGLATGHGELFF. The CDR3, as DNA: TGTGCTAGTGGTTTGGCGACAGGGCACGGGGAGCTGTTTTTT.

This clonotype was observed at least ten times. The rearrangement uses TRBV7-9 and TRBJ2-7, with D possibly matching TRBD1 (5 bases). Germline V gives CDR1 SEHNR, CDR2 FQNEAQ (reference sequence). The CDR3 runs 15 residues. V lost 2 bases, J lost 0 bases, and 11 bases lay in between. The DNA for the CDR3 is TGTGCCAGCAGCTTACTGGGGCTCAACTCCTACGAGCAGTACTTC. Amino acids: CASSLLGLNSYEQYF.

In this sample, this clonotype turned up many times. The CDR3 reads CASNVGDSLKRDEQFF. Here the CDR3 DNA reads TGCGCCAGCAACGTTGGGGACTCCCTAAAGCGGGATGAGCAGTTCTTC. The chain links TRBV5-1 to TRBJ2-1, with a weak D call TRBD2 (6 bases). Germline-derived CDR1 and CDR2 are SGHRS and YFSETQ. V was trimmed by 6 bases and J by 8 bases, leaving 24 bases between them. The CDR3 has 16 residues.

Of note for this clonotype: The junction shows a germline mismatch at one end, possibly a read error. The chain joins TRBV20-1 to TRBJ2-1; 10 bases agree with TRBD2. Germline V gives CDR1 DFQATT, CDR2 SNEGSKA (reference sequence). The CDR3 contains 15 residues. This CDR3 reads CSGERPAGGSNEQLF. The CDR3 bases are TGCAGTGGGGAACGACCAGCGGGAGGGTCGAATGAGCAACTCTTC.

This clonotype was detected many times. The chain recombines TRBV11-2 with TRBJ2-7; D may be TRBD2 (7 bases). The germline CDR1 and CDR2 sequences are SGHAT and FQNNGV. Trimming pared 6 bases from V and 4 bases from J, leaving 19 bases between. The CDR3 extends over 15 amino acids. The CDR3 sequence: CASSSGGEGTYEQYF. CDR3 bases: TGTGCCAGCAGTTCCGGTGGGGAGGGGACATACGAGCAGTACTTC. The variable domain in full, completed from reference TRBV11-2 and TRBJ2-7, reads EAGVAQSPRYKIIEKRQSVAFWCNPISGHATLYWYQQILGQGPKLLIQFQNNGVVDDSQLPKDRFSAERLKGVDSTLKIQPAKLEDSAVYLCASSSGGEGTYEQYFGPGTRLTVT.

This clonotype was counted many times. This chain links TRBV9 with TRBJ2-2; D possibly matches TRBD1 or TRBD2 (6 bases each). V was shortened by 0 bases and J by 5 bases, with 17 bases between the two germline ends. In germline, CDR1 is SGDLS, CDR2 YYNGEE. The CDR3 loop spans 17 amino acids. The CDR3 loop is CASSVVGGLRGTGELFF. CDR3 DNA: TGTGCCAGCAGCGTAGTTGGGGGGCTTAGGGGAACCGGGGAGCTGTTTTTT.

This clonotype was counted at least ten times. The V call is TRBV7-2, the J call TRBJ2-7; maybe TRBD2 (5 bases). CDR3 size: 13 residues. Germline V gene lookup returns CDR1 SGHTA and CDR2 FQGNSA. Trimming removed 1 base from V and 4 bases from J, with 8 bases in between. The CDR3 DNA sequence: TGTGCCAGCAGCTTAGTGGCGGGTTACGAGCAGTACTTC. This translates into CASSLVAGYEQYF.

This clonotype was detected only a few times. A much larger clone differs by one base, so this may be a read error. The genes are TRBV14 and TRBJ2-2, with D unresolved. The CDR3 consists of 13 residues. Germline loops: CDR1 SGHDN, CDR2 FVKESK. The V gene lost 0 bases and the J gene lost 8 bases, with 7 bases spanning the gap. For the CDR3, the DNA is TGTGCCAGCAGCCAAGATATGGCAGGGGAGCTGTTTTTT. As protein: CASSQDMAGELFF.

A word on this clonotype: A read error is possible here, since a much larger clone lies one base away. The chain carries TRBV4-3 and TRBJ2-2, with 11 positions matching TRBD1. Germline CDR1 and CDR2: LGHNA and YSLEER. CDR3 length: 14 amino acids. The CDR3 DNA reads TGCGCCAGCAGCCTGGACAGGGGGCTCGGGGAGCTGGTTTTT. This translates into CASSLDRGLGELVF.

As concerns this clonotype: One base away lies a much larger clone, so this may be a sequencing read error. This rearrangement joins TRBV20-1 to TRBJ2-1, with D perhaps assigned TRBD1 or TRBD2 (5 bases each). The CDR3 is 12 amino acids. The germline V gene encodes CDR1 DFQATT and CDR2 SNEGSKA (reference sequence). Trimming stripped 5 bases from V and 12 bases from J, with 17 bases between. DNA for the CDR3: TGCAGTGCTGAGGGGATACGGGATGGGCAGTTCTTC. It yields the protein CSAEGIRDGQFF.

This clonotype was seen at least ten times. The chain has TRBV6-1 and TRBJ2-3; a weak D match, TRBD2 (6 bases). V was trimmed by 3 bases and J by 4 bases, leaving 11 bases between them. Germline V gives CDR1 MNHNS, CDR2 SASEGT. This CDR3 has 14 amino acids. The CDR3 region is CASSDGGGADTQYF. The CDR3 DNA sequence: TGTGCCAGCAGTGATGGGGGAGGCGCAGATACGCAGTATTTT.